Presented here are 19 T cell receptor beta chains from one specimen sequenced in a study of blood T cell repertoires in COVID-19. The method was immunoSEQ multiplex PCR; TCRdb's version includes in-frame clones alone and lacks a portion of them. The sample includes 110,000 to 150,000 clones, about 84% seen only once; the top ten take about 9.3%. Sequencing was carried out using peripheral blood. These receptors were collected from a woman aged 80 or over in a cohort sampled during active or convalescent COVID-19.

The chain is built from TRBV19 and TRBJ1-2, with 8 bases aligning to TRBD1. CDR1 is LNHDA and CDR2 is SQIVND in the germline V gene (reference sequence). The length of the CDR3 is 14 residues. The junction had 3 bases not matched to a gene; V was cut back by 4 bases and J by 2 bases. The DNA for the CDR3 is TGTGCCAGTAGTACCAGACAGGGGAACTATGGCTACACCTTC. This encodes CASSTRQGNYGYTF.

The CDR3 region is CATSSFTTARIGEQYF. CDR3 nucleotides: TGTGCCACCAGCAGCTTTACGACAGCCAGAATTGGGGAGCAGTACTTC. This chain connects TRBV15 to TRBJ2-7; possible D gene TRBD1, 5 bases. The CDR3 extends over 16 amino acids. The V gene's germline CDR1 is LNHNV and CDR2 YYDKDF (reference sequence). Trimming left V 3 bases short and J 7 bases short, with 22 bases between.

This clone was found a few times. The V and J genes are TRBV24-1 and TRBJ1-5; D perhaps matches TRBD1 (5 bases). Trimming took 5 bases from V and 10 from J, leaving 14 bases between them. Germline CDR1 is KGHDR and CDR2 is SFDVKD. The CDR3 covers 13 residues. The CDR3 here is CATSVTGGDPQHF. The CDR3 DNA follows: TGTGCCACCAGTGTAACAGGCGGGGATCCCCAGCATTTT.

In DNA form, the CDR3 reads TGCGCCAGCAGCTTAGATGGGACAATTGGCACAGATACGCAGTATTTT. Translated: CASSLDGTIGTDTQYF. The V and J genes are TRBV5-1 and TRBJ2-3, with TRBD1 as a possible D gene (6 bases). The CDR3 runs 16 residues. Between the trimmed V and J ends, which lost 2 bases and 1 base, there was a span of 14 bases. The V gene's germline CDR1 is SGHRS and CDR2 YFSETQ.

This chain links TRBV7-9 with TRBJ2-1; D uncertain. Germline-derived CDR1 and CDR2 are SEHNR and FQNEAQ (reference sequence). This CDR3 is 13 amino acids long. V lost 1 base and J lost 4, with 5 bases in between. CDR3 nucleotides: TGTGCCAGCAGCTTAGACGGTTACAATGAGCAGTTCTTC. Translation gives CASSLDGYNEQFF.

The genes are TRBV6-5 and TRBJ2-7; tentatively, D is TRBD2 (6 bases). The CDR3 has 14 amino acids. The germline gives CDR1 MNHEY, CDR2 SVGAGI. The V and J ends lost 6 bases and 4 bases respectively, with 16 bases between them. Written as DNA, the CDR3 is TGTGCCAGCAGATCGGAGGGGATTCTGTACGAGCAGTACGTC. Amino acids: CASRSEGILYEQYV.

This sequence joins TRBV7-9 and TRBJ1-4, with 8 bases identical to TRBD1. Germline assignment: CDR1 SEHNR and CDR2 FQNEAQ (reference sequence). This CDR3 is 14 amino acids long. J gave up 8 bases and V 5 bases, and 7 bases lay outside the gene matches. The CDR3 loop is CASSDQGAGEKLFF. DNA of the CDR3: TGTGCCAGCAGCGACCAGGGGGCAGGGGAAAAACTGTTTTTT.

The chain combines TRBV5-1 with TRBJ1-2, with TRBD1 matching over 8 bases. CDR1 SGHRS and CDR2 YFSETQ come from the germline V gene. This CDR3 comprises 15 residues. J gave up 5 bases and V 2 bases, and 8 bases lay outside the gene matches. The CDR3 spells CASSLLQGAAYGYTF. The CDR3 DNA sequence: TGCGCCAGCAGCTTACTCCAGGGGGCGGCGTATGGCTACACCTTC.

The V gene is TRBV30, the J gene TRBJ2-5; 12 nucleotides match TRBD2. This CDR3 has 13 amino acids. With V trimmed by 7 bases and J by 13 bases, 13 bases remained unmatched. Germline-derived CDR1 and CDR2 are GTSNPN and SVGIG (reference sequence). CDR3 bases: TGTGCCTCTCGATTGACTAGCGGGGGTAATATGTACTTC. It specifies CASRLTSGGNMYF.

This chain uses TRBV4-2 with TRBJ2-3, with D possibly being TRBD1 (5 bases). Trimming took 0 bases from V and 2 from J, leaving 9 bases between them. Germline V gene sequence: CDR1 LGHNA, CDR2 YNFKEQ. The CDR3 has 15 amino acids. DNA for the CDR3: TGTGCCAGCAGCCAAGAAACGACAGCCACAGATACGCAGTATTTT. This translates into CASSQETTATDTQYF.

The V and J genes are TRBV6-4 and TRBJ1-2; D gene ambiguous. There are 14 residues in the CDR3. The V and J ends lost 0 bases and 5 bases respectively, with 10 bases between them. CDR1 is MRHNA, CDR2 SNTAGT, per germline. The chain's CDR3 is CASSDSGGRYGYTF. For the CDR3, the DNA is TGTGCCAGCAGTGACTCGGGAGGGAGATATGGCTACACCTTC.

The rearrangement joins TRBV4-3 to TRBJ2-1; 16 positions match TRBD2. After removal of 0 bases from V and 5 bases from J, the junction contained 4 bases not matched to a gene. Germline values: CDR1 LGHNA, CDR2 YSLEER. The CDR3 has 18 residues. Written as DNA, the CDR3 is TGCGCCAGCAGCCAAGATTGGGGACTAGCGGGGGGGAACAATGAGCAGTTCTTC. Its translation is CASSQDWGLAGGNNEQFF.

V usage is TRBV6-5 and J usage is TRBJ2-3; 7 positions agree with TRBD2. This CDR3 has 15 amino acids. CDR1 is MNHEY and CDR2 is SVGAGI in the germline V gene. Trimming removed 2 bases from V and 1 base from J; junction bases left unmatched: 3. In nucleotides, the CDR3 is TGTGCCAGCAGTTACCGGGCGGGGGGCACAGATACGCAGTATTTT. It encodes CASSYRAGGTDTQYF.

Only one count was recorded for this clone. The rearrangement links TRBV10-3 to TRBJ2-7; 7 nucleotides line up with TRBD1. Germline-derived CDR1 and CDR2 are ENHRY and SYGVKD. The CDR3 has 14 residues. J gave up 0 bases and V 3 bases, and 2 bases lay outside the gene matches. The CDR3 DNA is TGTGCCATCAGTGAAGGACAGGCCTCCTACGAGCAGTACTTC. This gives the protein CAISEGQASYEQYF.

This clone was recorded a few times. V gene TRBV7-9 combines with J gene TRBJ1-4; D is unclear. Germline V CDR1 and CDR2: SEHNR, FQNEAQ (reference sequence). This CDR3 is 16 amino acids long. The ends were cut back, 0 bases at V and 7 bases at J, with 15 bases in the middle. CDR3: CASSLAGLGFFEKLFF. In nucleotides, the CDR3 is TGTGCCAGCAGCTTAGCAGGACTTGGTTTCTTTGAAAAACTGTTTTTT.

The chain couples TRBV5-1 to TRBJ2-5; a weak D match, TRBD1 (6 bases). V gave up 2 bases and J gave up 2 bases, with 16 bases separating them. The CDR3 is made up of 16 amino acids. The germline V gene encodes CDR1 SGHRS and CDR2 YFSETQ. Here the CDR3 reads CASSLAPGHLQETQYF. CDR3 nucleotides: TGCGCCAGCAGCTTAGCCCCGGGACACCTGCAAGAGACCCAGTACTTC. The full variable domain, in which reference TRBV5-1 and TRBJ2-5 provide the parts outside the CDR3, is KAGVTQTPRYLIKTRGQQVTLSCSPISGHRSVSWYQQTPGQGLQFLFEYFSETQRNKGNFPGRFSGRQFSNSRSEMNVSTLELGDSALYLCASSLAPGHLQETQYFGPGTRLLVL.

In nucleotides, the CDR3 is TGTGCCAGCAGCTCCAACAGGGGGCGCGGCGAAAAACTGTTTTTT. Translation: CASSSNRGRGEKLFF. The rearrangement joins TRBV7-8 to TRBJ1-4; 9 bases align to TRBD1. Per germline, CDR1 SGHVS and CDR2 FQNEAQ. With 4 bases clipped from V and 8 bases from J, the junction kept 8 bases outside the gene matches. This CDR3 comprises 15 residues. Based on the CDR3 plus reference TRBV7-8 and TRBJ1-4, the full variable domain is GAGVSQSPRYKVAKRGQDVALRCDPISGHVSLFWYQQALGQGPEFLTYFQNEAQLDKSGLPSDRFFAERPEGSVSTLKIQRTQQEDSAVYLCASSSNRGRGEKLFFGSGTQLSVL.

The rearrangement joins TRBV6-6 to TRBJ2-7; the D gene is possibly TRBD1 (7 bases). V was shortened by 4 bases and J by 5 bases, with 15 bases between the two germline ends. The germline gives CDR1 MNHNY, CDR2 SVGAGI (reference sequence). This CDR3 is 14 amino acids long. CDR3 sequence (DNA): TGTGCCAGCAGTTCCCAGGGGGGCGTACACGAGCAGTACTTC. Translated: CASSSQGGVHEQYF.

V usage is TRBV29-1 and J usage is TRBJ2-7; 7 bases are a match to TRBD1. J lost 3 bases, V lost 2 bases, and 7 bases had no gene match. The germline V gene has CDR1 SQVTM and CDR2 ANQGSEA. The CDR3 runs to 14 residues. The CDR3: CSVELVAGGYEQYF. CDR3 bases: TGCAGCGTTGAACTGGTGGCAGGGGGCTACGAGCAGTACTTC.